Given below is one T cell receptor beta chain in context. Its antigen is undetermined. Researchers report immunoSEQ v3.0 was run at survey level. Clones were sequenced by immunoSEQ multiplex PCR, and TCRdb holds only the in-frame ones, with some missing. The sample contains over 20,000 clones, around nine tenths of which appear only once. This record comes from a study of long-term antiretroviral therapy in people with HIV. In the study overall: Initial samples were collected about a decade before the 2015 immediate-ART recommendation. Study findings and constraints: Adherence to ART, viral resistance and therapy changes lacked any data. The range of CDR3 lengths in HIV repertoires proved narrower than that found in controls. Diversity went up after ART and still fell short of transplant donor controls.

The V and J ends lost 5 bases and 5 bases, in that order; junction bases with no gene match: 7. This CDR3 contains 15 residues. Germline V lookup: CDR1 MNHNY, CDR2 SVGAGI (reference sequence). Sequenced here: unsorted PBMCs, sampled 0.6 years after starting antiretroviral therapy. The chain has TRBV6-6 and TRBJ2-5, with 11 bases identical to TRBD2. The sequence was obtained from a man between 60 and 70 years old with HIV. The CDR3 loop is CASSKPSGGRETQYF. The CDR3 DNA is TGTGCCAGCAGTAAACCTAGCGGGGGGAGGGAGACCCAGTACTTC.